A selection of T cell receptor beta chains follows, all from one sample in a study of cytomegalovirus exposure and HLA in healthy donors. Assay: immunoSEQ multiplex PCR; the TCRdb copy retains only in-frame clones and omits some. The repertoire holds 94,000 or so clones, with 60% to 80% as singletons. The source material was PBMCs. Receptor source: a man aged 60-69 years in good health and CMV-seronegative. Each CDR3 is given with its conserved first and last residue. A D gene is named only where the DNA matches it firmly. Not every row has a clone size; where given, it reads once, few, many or a size class.

D	J	size	length	V	DNA	CDR3
NA	TRBJ1-4	NA	19	TRBV9	TGTGCCAGCAGCGTAGGAGAGGGAGGAAGCTTTGCAACTAATGAAAAACTGTTTTTT	CASSVGEGGSFATNEKLFF
TRBD1	TRBJ2-2	few	16	TRBV2	TGTGCCAGCAGTGACCCTGGGACAGGAAACACCGGGGAGCTGTTTTTT	CASSDPGTGNTGELFF
TRBD1	TRBJ2-5	NA	15	TRBV2	TGTGCCAGCCGAGATGGGACAGGGCTTTTGAAGACCCAGTACTTC	CASRDGTGLLKTQYF
NA	TRBJ1-1	NA	16	TRBV30	TGTGCCTGGTCCGAAGAAAGGCAGGGGAAAAACACTGAAGCTTTCTTT	CAWSEERQGKNTEAFF
TRBD1	TRBJ1-5	NA	14	TRBV28	TGTGCCAGCAGTGGGGGGACAGGGAATCAGCCCCAGCATTTT	CASSGGTGNQPQHF
NA	TRBJ2-1	NA	14	TRBV5-6	TGTGCCAGCAGCTCCGGGACACCTGGGGATGAGCAGTTCTTC	CASSSGTPGDEQFF
NA	TRBJ1-2	NA	14	TRBV5-6	TGTGCCAGCAGCTTATTGACAGGTACTTATGGCTACACCTTC	CASSLLTGTYGYTF
TRBD1	TRBJ2-1	NA	15	TRBV12-5	TGTGCTAGTGGTTTGATCGCGACAGGGCCCAATGAGCAGTTCTTC	CASGLIATGPNEQFF
TRBD1	TRBJ2-2	NA	15	TRBV7-2	TGTGCCAGCAGCCTTGACAGGGGGAACACCGGGGAGCTGTTTTTT	CASSLDRGNTGELFF
NA	TRBJ2-7	NA	15	TRBV30	TGTGCCTGGAGTGTGGGGCAGGACAGCTCCTACGAGCAGTACTTC	CAWSVGQDSSYEQYF
TRBD1	TRBJ1-4	once	15	TRBV4-3	TGCGCCAGCAGCCAAGGACAGGGGGCGTGGGAAAAACTGTTTTTT	CASSQGQGAWEKLFF
TRBD1	TRBJ1-5	NA	18	TRBV4-1	TGCGCCAGCAGCCAACGACAGGGAAGTAGAGGCGGCAATCAGCCCCAGCATTTT	CASSQRQGSRGGNQPQHF
TRBD2	TRBJ2-3	once	14	TRBV27	TGTGCCAGCAGTTTACTAGCGGGACCAGATACGCAGTATTTT	CASSLLAGPDTQYF
TRBD1	TRBJ1-1	NA	14	TRBV5-4	TGTGCCAGCAGCGGCCACAGGGGAAACACTGAAGCTTTCTTT	CASSGHRGNTEAFF
NA	TRBJ1-3	few	15	TRBV7-2	TGTGCCAGCAGCTTAGGAGGGGGGGAAGGAAACACCATATATTTT	CASSLGGGEGNTIYF
TRBD1	TRBJ2-5	NA	17	TRBV25-1	TGTGCCAGCAGTGAATATAGGACAGGGGGTTGGGGGGAGACCCAGTACTTC	CASSEYRTGGWGETQYF
NA	TRBJ2-7	NA	14	TRBV4-2	TGTGCCAGCAGCCAAGAGTATCTCGCGGGAGAGCAGTACTTC	CASSQEYLAGEQYF
TRBD1	TRBJ2-2	NA	14	TRBV19	TGTGCCAGTCATATCGGGACAGGGTATCGGGAGCTGTTTTTT	CASHIGTGYRELFF
TRBD1	TRBJ1-5	NA	16	TRBV19	TGTGCCAGTAGTATAACCGGGGCAGGGGGTTATCAGCCCCAGCATTTT	CASSITGAGGYQPQHF
TRBD2	TRBJ2-5	NA	15	TRBV5-4	TGTGCCAGCAGCTCATCTAGCGGGAGCTCGGAGACCCAGTACTTC	CASSSSSGSSETQYF
NA	TRBJ1-2	NA	11	TRBV7-9	TGTGCCAGCAGCTGGGGGGATGGCTACACCTTC	CASSWGDGYTF
NA	TRBJ2-7	NA	12	TRBV7-6	TGTGCCAGCAGCCGCTCCGGGGGCGAGCAGTACTTC	CASSRSGGEQYF
TRBD1	TRBJ1-2	NA	14	TRBV6-6	TGTGCCAGCAGTAAGACAGGGTCCAACTATGGCTACACCTTC	CASSKTGSNYGYTF
TRBD1	TRBJ2-3	NA	16	TRBV6-6	TGTGCCAGCAGTTACTCGGGGACAGGGGGCCCAGATACGCAGTATTTT	CASSYSGTGGPDTQYF
TRBD1	TRBJ1-4	NA	13	TRBV6-6	TGTGCCAGCAGTCTCCGGGACAGCGAAAAACTGTTTTTT	CASSLRDSEKLFF
NA	TRBJ2-5	NA	13	TRBV5-1	TGCGCCAGCAGCTTGGGTCGGGGTCGTGAGCAGTACTTC	CASSLGRGREQYF
NA	TRBJ2-5	NA	16	TRBV7-9	TGTGCCAGCAGCTTAGCCGGAGGGGGGGCCCTAGAGACCCAGTACTTC	CASSLAGGGALETQYF
NA	TRBJ1-1	NA	13	TRBV6-5	TGTGCCAGCAGTTACGGGCAGAGCACTGAAGCTTTCTTT	CASSYGQSTEAFF
TRBD2	TRBJ2-3	few	15	TRBV4-2	TGTGCCAGCAGCCCTAGCGGGAGGGGTGAAGATACGCAGTATTTT	CASSPSGRGEDTQYF
TRBD1	TRBJ2-5	NA	15	TRBV4-1	TGCGCCAGCAGCGGTGGGACAGGGCTACGAGAGACCCAGTACTTC	CASSGGTGLRETQYF
TRBD2	TRBJ2-5	NA	17	TRBV5-4	TGTGCCAGCAGCCTCCCAGCGGGGGGGTCTCAGGGGGAGACCCAGTACTTC	CASSLPAGGSQGETQYF
TRBD1	TRBJ2-7	NA	17	TRBV5-1	TGCGCCAGCAGCTACTCAGCCCTCGGGACAGGTTCCTACGAGCAGTACTTC	CASSYSALGTGSYEQYF
NA	TRBJ1-2	NA	13	TRBV30	TGTGCCTGGAGTGTGGTACAGGACTATGGCTACACCTTC	CAWSVVQDYGYTF
NA	TRBJ2-3	NA	14	TRBV10-3	TGTGCCACAAAAATTGAGCGAAACACAGATACGCAGTATTTT	CATKIERNTDTQYF
TRBD1	TRBJ1-5	NA	15	TRBV28	TGTGCCAGCAGTTTCTCAGGGGGCTTGGGGCAGCCCCAGCATTTT	CASSFSGGLGQPQHF
TRBD2	TRBJ2-7	once	14	TRBV29-1	TGCAGCGTTGGTAGCGGGTTAGGCGCCTATGAGCAGTACTTC	CSVGSGLGAYEQYF
NA	TRBJ2-7	NA	16	TRBV4-1	TGCGCCAGCAGCCAAGCGGTAACTAGCCGCCCCTACGAGCAGTACTTC	CASSQAVTSRPYEQYF
NA	TRBJ1-5	few	16	TRBV19	TGTGCCAGTAGTATCTTAGCCGGGGTGAGCAATCAGCCCCAGCATTTT	CASSILAGVSNQPQHF
TRBD1	TRBJ2-1	NA	16	TRBV2	TGTGCCAGCAGAACTGAACCGGGACAGGGGGAAAATGAGCAGTTCTTC	CASRTEPGQGENEQFF
NA	TRBJ1-4	NA	13	TRBV30	TGTGCCTGGGGCCCAGGGGAGGGTGAAAAACTGTTTTTT	CAWGPGEGEKLFF
NA	TRBJ2-7	few	13	TRBV19	TGTGCCAGTAGTATTGGCATTTCCTACGAGCAGTACTTC	CASSIGISYEQYF
TRBD2	TRBJ2-7	NA	14	TRBV29-1	TGCAGCGTTGAAAGCGGGAGGGCTTCGTACGAGCAGTACTTC	CSVESGRASYEQYF
NA	TRBJ2-3	once	17	TRBV4-1	TGCGCCAGCAGCTCCCGCGGGGGCGTCCTAGGCACAGATACGCAGTATTTT	CASSSRGGVLGTDTQYF
NA	TRBJ2-6	NA	19	TRBV4-3	TGCGCCAGCAGCCAAGATCTGACAGGCGGGAGTTCTGGGGCCAACGTCCTGACTTTC	CASSQDLTGGSSGANVLTF
NA	TRBJ1-2	few	13	TRBV5-6	TGTGCCAGCAGCTTGCCCGGGAACTATGGCTACACCTTC	CASSLPGNYGYTF
TRBD1	TRBJ1-1	NA	16	TRBV10-3	TGTGCCATCAGTGAGTCGACCGGGGGGGGACAGGGTGAAGCTTTCTTT	CAISESTGGGQGEAFF
NA	TRBJ2-1	once	12	TRBV2	TGTGCCAGCAGGAGGTTGGAGGCTGAGCAGTTCTTC	CASRRLEAEQFF
TRBD1	TRBJ1-6	NA	14	TRBV2	TGTGCCAGCAGTGAGGGACAGGGTTATTCACCCCTCCACTTT	CASSEGQGYSPLHF
NA	TRBJ2-3	NA	15	TRBV6-1	TGTGCCAGCAGTGAAGCTAGGACGGGAGTGGGGACGCAGTATTTT	CASSEARTGVGTQYF
TRBD1	TRBJ1-2	NA	15	TRBV6-6	TGTGCCAGCAGTCCCCGCCACGACAGGGAGGATGGCTACACCTTC	CASSPRHDREDGYTF
NA	TRBJ1-1	NA	12	TRBV29-1	TGCAGCGTTGGTGGAGGGAACACTGAAGCTTTCTTT	CSVGGGNTEAFF
TRBD1	TRBJ2-7	few	14	TRBV29-1	TGCAGCGTGGAACCGGGACAGGGTTTGGGCGAGCAGTACTTC	CSVEPGQGLGEQYF